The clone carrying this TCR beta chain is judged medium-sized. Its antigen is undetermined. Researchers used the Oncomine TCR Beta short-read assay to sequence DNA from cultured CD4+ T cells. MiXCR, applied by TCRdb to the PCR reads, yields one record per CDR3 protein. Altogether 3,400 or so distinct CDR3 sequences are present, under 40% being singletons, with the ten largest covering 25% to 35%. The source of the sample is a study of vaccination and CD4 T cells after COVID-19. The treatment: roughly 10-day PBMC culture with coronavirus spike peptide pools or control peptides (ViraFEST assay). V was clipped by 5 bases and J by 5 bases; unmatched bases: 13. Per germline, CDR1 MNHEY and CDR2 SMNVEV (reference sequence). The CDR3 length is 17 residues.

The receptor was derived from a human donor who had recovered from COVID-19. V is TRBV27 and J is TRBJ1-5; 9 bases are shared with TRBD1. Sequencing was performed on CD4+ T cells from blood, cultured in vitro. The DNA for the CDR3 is TGTGCCAGCAGTCCGGCCTCCGCACAGGGGGCCTATCAGCCCCAGCATTTT. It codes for CASSPASAQGAYQPQHF.